A selection of T cell receptor beta chains follows, all from one sample in a study of T cells in narcolepsy. Repertoires were generated with immunoSEQ multiplex PCR, while TCRdb's copy carries only in-frame clones and drops some. The repertoire holds some 30,000 clones, with 70% to 80% as singletons. Sequenced: CD45RA- memory CD4+ T cells from PBMCs. The receptors were sampled from a human donor with narcolepsy. CDR3s include the opening cysteine and the closing phenylalanine or tryptophan. Fields, in order: CDR3 protein, D gene, V gene. A D gene is named only where the DNA matches it firmly.

CDR3: CASSKDGRVYPYEQYF
D: NA
V: TRBV21-1

CDR3: CASSLTFGETQYF
D: NA
V: TRBV7-3

CDR3: CASSETRTSGTYEQYF
D: TRBD2
V: TRBV25-1

CDR3: CASSRTLTGQEKLFF
D: NA
V: TRBV7-9

CDR3: CASSGDLLRNTEAFF
D: NA
V: TRBV6-5

CDR3: CASSLGTSGRRLGAEQFF
D: TRBD2
V: TRBV7-2

CDR3: CASGTRGNQPQHF
D: NA
V: TRBV7-2

CDR3: CATSRGDSNNEQFF
D: NA
V: TRBV15

CDR3: CASSPRATETQYF
D: NA
V: TRBV18

CDR3: CASSAGDSYEQYF
D: NA
V: TRBV6-1

CDR3: CASSEQDRGGGYTF
D: TRBD1
V: TRBV25-1

CDR3: CASSATGTGGTEAFF
D: TRBD1
V: TRBV19

CDR3: CASSTRDGAYEQYF
D: NA
V: TRBV19

CDR3: CASSLSGLGGGDTQYF
D: NA
V: TRBV28

CDR3: CASSRRQGGSPLHF
D: TRBD1
V: TRBV6-1

CDR3: CASSLGTGNTEAFF
D: TRBD1
V: TRBV11-3

CDR3: CASSLETGVWNEQYF
D: TRBD1
V: TRBV7-2

CDR3: CASSAQGLTGELFF
D: TRBD1
V: TRBV18

CDR3: CAWTDSSYNEQFF
D: NA
V: TRBV30

CDR3: CASSPHGGPSEQFF
D: NA
V: TRBV7-2

CDR3: CASSNQQGMKTQYF
D: NA
V: TRBV18

CDR3: CASRERESGTGELFF
D: TRBD2
V: TRBV4-2

CDR3: CASSPDSGGNYGYTF
D: NA
V: TRBV7-3

CDR3: CASSEMVLFLRRQDQETQYF
D: NA
V: TRBV2

CDR3: CASSGTLGGSGNTIYF
D: NA
V: TRBV27

CDR3: CASSGQGAGTDTQYF
D: TRBD1
V: TRBV28

CDR3: CASSSARVGKLLHF
D: NA
V: TRBV6-1

CDR3: CASSLRQGSQPQHF
D: TRBD1
V: TRBV7-3

CDR3: CASSSERALNQPQHF
D: NA
V: TRBV7-8

CDR3: CASTTGTSNPYEQYF
D: TRBD2
V: TRBV28

CDR3: CASSLTSGRANEQFF
D: TRBD2
V: TRBV7-2

CDR3: CASSLTANYGYTF
D: NA
V: TRBV7-3

CDR3: CASRKTGGVGEQYF
D: TRBD1
V: TRBV11-2

CDR3: CASTSAGISNQPQHF
D: NA
V: TRBV28

CDR3: CASSLGWKETQYF
D: NA
V: TRBV7-9

CDR3: CASSSRGSYNEQFF
D: TRBD1
V: TRBV7-3

CDR3: CASSPTGGGRTDTQYF
D: TRBD1
V: TRBV2

CDR3: CASSLVLTSGGRGGEQFF
D: TRBD2
V: TRBV7-2

CDR3: CASSLLGGRQPQHF
D: NA
V: TRBV19

CDR3: CTSSQWGGGPQETQYF
D: NA
V: TRBV1